These 16 T cell receptor beta chains share one sample of origin, sequenced in a study of CD8 T cells in ankylosing spondylitis. Each CDR3 protein is one row after TCRdb ran MiXCR on the 5' RACE reads. The data show 230,000 or so distinct CDR3 sequences, 15% to 20% seen once. Sequenced input: blood, either unsorted or a sorted T cell fraction (not recorded which). The receptors were sampled from a male donor with ankylosing spondylitis or in good health (not recorded which).

This clonotype showed up just a few times. The chain joins TRBV27 to TRBJ2-1, with D uncertain. The CDR3 covers 13 residues. V was clipped by 4 bases and J by 7 bases, with 11 bases between them. Looked up from germline, CDR1 is MNHEY and CDR2 is SMNVEV (reference sequence). For the CDR3, the DNA is TGTGCCAGCAGTTCCCCCCTGGGGAATGAGCAGTTCTTC. The encoded protein is CASSSPLGNEQFF.

This clonotype occurred a few times. J is TRBJ2-7 and V is TRBV7-6; D is undetermined. Between the trimmed V and J ends, which lost 5 bases and 4 bases, there was a span of 15 bases. CDR1 and CDR2 (germline): SGHVS, FNYEAQ. This CDR3 is 14 amino acids long. The CDR3 loop reads CASSPQPVGYEQYF. For the CDR3, the DNA is TGTGCCAGCAGCCCGCAGCCGGTGGGTTACGAGCAGTACTTC.

This clonotype was observed at least ten times. V gene TRBV29-1 combines with J gene TRBJ2-1, with 10 bases identical to TRBD1. This CDR3 is built from 16 residues. Germline assignment: CDR1 SQVTM and CDR2 ANQGSEA. J gave up 2 bases and V 7 bases, and 11 bases lay outside the gene matches. The CDR3 DNA is TGCAGCGCTCGAGACGGACAGGGGGTGACCTACAATGAGCAGTTCTTC. Translated: CSARDGQGVTYNEQFF.

The chain carries TRBV5-1 and TRBJ2-2; D is uncertain. Trimming left V 0 bases short and J 4 bases short, with 7 bases between. This CDR3 spans 14 amino acids. The germline gives CDR1 SGHRS, CDR2 YFSETQ. The DNA of the CDR3 is TGCGCCAGCAGCTTGGTACAGTCCACCGGGGAGCTGTTTTTT. Translated: CASSLVQSTGELFF. The variable domain in full, with the rest retrieved from reference TRBV5-1 and TRBJ2-2, is KAGVTQTPRYLIKTRGQQVTLSCSPISGHRSVSWYQQTPGQGLQFLFEYFSETQRNKGNFPGRFSGRQFSNSRSEMNVSTLELGDSALYLCASSLVQSTGELFFGEGSRLTVL.

This chain connects TRBV6-5 to TRBJ2-7; D gene unclear. The germline V and J ends were trimmed by 2 bases and 1 base, with 6 bases remaining between them. Germline CDR1 reads MNHEY; CDR2 reads SVGAGI. This CDR3 is built from 13 residues. CDR3 nucleotides: TGTGCCAGCAGTTACGACGCATCCTACGAGCAGTACTTC. The encoded protein is CASSYDASYEQYF.

This clonotype showed up just a few times. The chain recombines TRBV7-3 with TRBJ2-1, with no clear D. Trimming took off 5 bases at V and 6 bases at J, with 11 bases between the two ends. The CDR3 sequence is 13 residues long. The V gene's germline CDR1 is SGHTA and CDR2 FQGTGA. CDR3 protein: CASSPWVSNEQFF. DNA of the CDR3: TGTGCCAGCAGCCCGTGGGTTAGCAATGAGCAGTTCTTC.

This chain uses TRBV5-1 with TRBJ2-3; 9 nucleotides agree with TRBD2. This CDR3 has 19 residues. Trimming at V came to 4 bases and at J to 2 bases, leaving 17 bases not matched to a gene. Germline lookup yields CDR1 SGHRS and CDR2 YFSETQ. The CDR3 is CASSQDRVQTSGTTDTQYF. In DNA form, the CDR3 reads TGCGCCAGCAGCCAGGACCGGGTTCAGACTAGCGGCACCACAGATACGCAGTATTTT.

This clonotype appeared many times. This chain links TRBV12-3 or TRBV12-4 with TRBJ2-1; 7 bases align to TRBD2. The CDR3 runs to 15 residues. With 3 bases clipped from V and 0 bases from J, the junction kept 2 bases outside the gene matches. CDR3 loop: CASSFSGGSYNEQFF. As DNA, the CDR3 is TGTGCCAGCAGTTTTTCGGGGGGCTCCTACAATGAGCAGTTCTTC.

The table lists this clonotype with a few counts. The chain uses TRBV7-8 and TRBJ2-7; D is undetermined. The germline V gene encodes CDR1 SGHVS and CDR2 FQNEAQ. This CDR3 is built from 13 residues. V gave up 2 bases and J gave up 7 bases, with 12 bases separating them. CDR3 protein: CASSLQNHLEQYF. The CDR3 nucleotides read TGTGCCAGCAGCTTACAAAACCACCTTGAGCAGTACTTC.

This chain joins TRBV4-2 and TRBJ2-3; the D gene could be TRBD1 or TRBD2 (7 bases each). CDR1 and CDR2 (germline): LGHNA, YNFKEQ. There are 16 residues in the CDR3. Trimming removed 2 bases at V and 4 bases at J, with 16 bases between. CDR3 amino acids: CASSQYDREGSDTQYF. The DNA for the CDR3 is TGTGCCAGCAGCCAATACGACAGGGAGGGATCAGATACGCAGTATTTT.

This clonotype was seen repeatedly, ten times or more. V and J are TRBV7-8 and TRBJ2-7; the match to TRBD1 covers 9 bases. This CDR3 region has 16 residues. Germline V gene sequence: CDR1 SGHVS, CDR2 FQNEAQ. Germline trimming cut 5 bases from V and 3 bases from J; bases unmatched to any gene: 11. CDR3 sequence: CASSPSLGTGIYEQYF. The CDR3 nucleotides read TGTGCCAGCAGCCCGTCCCTAGGGACAGGGATCTACGAGCAGTACTTC.

This clonotype was seen only a few times. The V gene is TRBV29-1, the J gene TRBJ2-1; D may be TRBD2 (5 bases). The CDR3 length is 13 residues. Trimming took off 4 bases at V and 9 bases at J, with 16 bases between the two ends. Germline CDR1 reads SQVTM; CDR2 reads ANQGSEA. CDR3 protein: CSVVNAYEGEQFF. The CDR3 nucleotides read TGCAGCGTTGTTAATGCCTACGAGGGTGAGCAGTTCTTC.

This clonotype has a handful of counts. The rearrangement links TRBV6-5 to TRBJ1-5, with D maybe TRBD1 (5 bases). The length of the CDR3 is 16 residues. V lost 0 bases and J 9 bases, leaving 18 bases between the germline ends. From germline, CDR1 is MNHEY and CDR2 SVGAGI. CDR3 sequence: CASSYSSSGRVGPQHF. The DNA for the CDR3 is TGTGCCAGCAGTTACTCGAGTTCAGGGCGGGTAGGGCCCCAGCATTTT.

This chain links TRBV2 with TRBJ2-1; no clear D gene. This CDR3 contains 15 residues. V was trimmed by 3 bases and J by 5 bases, leaving 14 bases between them. Germline CDR1 is SNHLY and CDR2 is FYNNEI. Written as DNA, the CDR3 is TGTGCCAGCAGTGAGAGTATTGGTGGACACAATGAGCAGTTCTTC. This encodes CASSESIGGHNEQFF.

This clonotype was observed at least ten times. CDR3 coding DNA: TGTGCCAGCAGGTGGGACAGCAACTATGGCTACACCTTC. This codes for CASRWDSNYGYTF. The chain has TRBV2 and TRBJ1-2; TRBD1 aligns across 7 bases. This CDR3 is built from 13 residues. Losses at the gene ends were 6 bases for V and 2 bases for J; bases not matched to a gene: 3. The germline gives CDR1 SNHLY, CDR2 FYNNEI.

This clonotype came up a few times. For the CDR3, the DNA is TGTGCCAGCAGGGACGCGGGACTAAACTACGAGCAGTACTTC. It encodes CASRDAGLNYEQYF. The J gene is TRBJ2-7, the V gene TRBV7-2; TRBD2 matches 7 bases. The CDR3 is 14 amino acids. Per the germline V gene, CDR1 is SGHTA and CDR2 is FQGNSA. J gave up 3 bases and V 6 bases, and 8 bases lay outside the gene matches.